The rows below give T cell receptor beta chains drawn from one sample of a study of T cells in Graves' hyperthyroidism and ophthalmopathy. TCRdb re-called the multiplex PCR reads through MiXCR, storing one row per CDR3 protein. This sample has a few hundred thousand distinct CDR3 sequences; 14% occur once, and the top ten carry approximately 15%. The material sequenced was blood. These receptors originate from a woman aged 40-49 years with Graves' hyperthyroidism. The CDR3 runs from the conserved cysteine through the conserved F or W. A D gene is named only where the DNA matches it firmly. Some rows have no size entry. The others give once, few or many, or a class for an expanded clone.

TRBD1	15	TRBV9	TRBJ2-7	.	CASSVAGTGGHEQYF	TGTGCCAGCAGCGTAGCTGGGACAGGGGGCCACGAGCAGTACTTC
TRBD2	16	TRBV6-5	TRBJ2-7	.	CASSYSASGAFYEQYF	TGTGCCAGCAGTTACTCGGCTAGCGGGGCGTTCTACGAGCAGTACTTC
.	15	TRBV5-1	TRBJ2-6	few	CASSRGQSGANVLTF	TGCGCCAGCAGTCGTGGACAGTCTGGGGCCAACGTCCTGACTTTC
.	17	TRBV5-1	TRBJ2-3	many	CASSSKLLGAHLDTQYF	TGCGCCAGCAGCTCGAAGCTCCTAGGGGCACATTTAGATACGCAGTATTTT
.	13	TRBV28	TRBJ1-2	many	CASSLDEDYGYTF	TGTGCCAGCAGTTTGGACGAGGACTATGGCTACACCTTC
.	15	TRBV20-1	TRBJ2-7	few	CSARDRGTLSYEQYF	TGCAGTGCTAGAGACCGGGGAACTCTCTCCTACGAGCAGTACTTC
.	13	TRBV27	TRBJ2-7	many	CASSFGGGYEQYF	TGTGCCAGCAGTTTCGGGGGTGGTTACGAGCAGTACTTC
.	15	TRBV20-1	TRBJ2-2	.	CSASWSGPNTGELFF	TGCAGTGCTAGTTGGTCGGGGCCGAACACCGGGGAGCTGTTTTTT
TRBD1	13	TRBV27	TRBJ2-5	many	CASSFYRGETQYF	TGTGCCAGCAGTTTTTACAGGGGAGAGACCCAGTACTTC
.	13	TRBV7-9	TRBJ2-7	many	CASSVGQPYEQYF	TGTGCCAGCAGCGTCGGACAGCCCTACGAGCAGTACTTC
TRBD1	18	TRBV7-9	TRBJ1-2	many	CASSQTSRDRDAYYGYTF	TGTGCCAGCAGTCAGACAAGCCGGGACAGGGACGCTTACTATGGCTACACCTTC
TRBD1	14	TRBV10-3	TRBJ1-1	.	CAIRTGQSNTEAFF	TGTGCCATCAGGACGGGACAGTCGAACACTGAAGCTTTCTTT
TRBD1	15	TRBV28	TRBJ1-5	many	CASSADRGSNQPQHF	TGTGCCAGCAGTGCCGACAGGGGAAGCAATCAGCCCCAGCATTTT
.	16	TRBV3-1	TRBJ2-3	many	CASSPSGLQRELTQYF	TGTGCCAGCAGCCCAAGTGGGTTACAACGGGAACTTACGCAGTATTTT
.	16	TRBV7-9	TRBJ1-1	many	CASSLGPGRVGTEAFF	TGTGCCAGCAGCTTAGGGCCAGGGAGAGTGGGTACTGAAGCTTTCTTT
TRBD1	21	TRBV2	TRBJ1-5	many	CASSEPYTGVQGPVSNQPQHF	TGTGCCAGCAGTGAACCCTATACGGGGGTACAGGGGCCGGTTAGCAATCAGCCCCAGCATTTT
TRBD2	13	TRBV29-1	TRBJ2-1	.	CSVPGTSVGEQFF	TGCAGCGTCCCCGGGACTAGCGTCGGTGAGCAGTTCTTC
.	11	TRBV20-1	TRBJ2-7	.	CSASEIYEQYF	TGCAGTGCTAGCGAGATCTACGAGCAGTACTTC
TRBD1	15	TRBV28	TRBJ1-3	many	CASRVPTGPGNTIYF	TGTGCCAGCAGGGTTCCGACAGGGCCGGGAAACACCATATATTTT
.	12	TRBV28	TRBJ1-2	.	CASRQGDYGYTF	TGTGCCAGCAGACAGGGAGATTATGGCTACACCTTC
.	18	TRBV7-8	TRBJ2-1	many	CASSLAPLAGSSYNEQFF	TGTGCCAGCAGCTTAGCGCCCCTCGCGGGAAGCTCCTACAATGAGCAGTTCTTC
TRBD2	15	TRBV28	TRBJ2-2	few	CASSFGGRDTGELFF	TGTGCCAGCAGTTTTGGCGGGAGAGACACCGGGGAGCTGTTTTTT
TRBD1	14	TRBV7-8	TRBJ1-2	.	CASSPRQGADGYTF	TGTGCCAGCAGCCCAAGACAGGGGGCAGATGGCTACACCTTC
.	13	TRBV7-2	TRBJ1-1	.	CASGRAPNTEAFF	TGTGCCAGCGGCCGGGCTCCGAACACTGAAGCTTTCTTT
.	14	TRBV5-1	TRBJ1-1	many	CASSLGGGNTEAFF	TGTGCCAGCAGCTTAGGGGGGGGGAACACTGAAGCTTTCTTT
.	14	TRBV29-1	TRBJ2-2	.	CSVDFQGNTGELFF	TGCAGCGTTGATTTCCAGGGGAACACCGGGGAGCTGTTTTTT
.	15	TRBV18	TRBJ1-5	few	CASSPGATDNQPQHF	TGTGCCAGCTCACCGGGGGCCACGGACAATCAGCCCCAGCATTTT
TRBD1	14	TRBV12-3/TRBV12-4	TRBJ1-1	many	CASRPGQGSTEAFF	TGTGCCAGCAGACCGGGACAGGGGTCCACTGAAGCTTTCTTT
TRBD1	14	TRBV24-1	TRBJ2-1	.	CATSDRTGGNEQFF	TGTGCCACCAGTGATAGGACAGGGGGCAATGAGCAGTTCTTC
TRBD2	14	TRBV7-3	TRBJ2-3	many	CASSSSGGPDTQYF	TGTGCCAGCAGCTCCTCGGGGGGTCCCGATACGCAGTATTTT
.	14	TRBV3-1	TRBJ1-2	many	CASSLSQSKGGYTF	TGTGCCAGCAGCCTCTCTCAGAGCAAGGGGGGCTACACCTTC
.	13	TRBV20-1	TRBJ1-5	few	CSARKGVNQPQHF	TGCAGTGCTAGAAAGGGGGTCAATCAGCCCCAGCATTTT
TRBD1	13	TRBV7-9	TRBJ1-2	.	CASSLAGTVIYTF	TGTGCCAGCAGCTTAGCGGGGACAGTCATCTACACCTTC
TRBD1	15	TRBV28	TRBJ2-7	many	CASTILRGQGHEQYF	TGTGCCAGCACCATTCTTAGGGGACAGGGTCACGAGCAGTACTTC
TRBD2	15	TRBV19	TRBJ2-7	few	CASSIGLAGGNEQYF	TGTGCCAGTAGTATTGGACTAGCGGGAGGGAACGAGCAGTACTTC
.	16	TRBV27	TRBJ2-7	.	CASSLGGALSSYEQYF	TGTGCCAGCAGTTTAGGAGGGGCCCTATCCTCCTACGAGCAGTACTTC
TRBD1	15	TRBV6-1	TRBJ1-3	few	CASSTGQGYGNTIYF	TGTGCCAGCAGCACGGGACAGGGGTATGGAAACACCATATATTTT
TRBD2	15	TRBV10-3	TRBJ2-1	once	CAISEGGSTGNEQFF	TGTGCCATCAGTGAGGGCGGGAGTACCGGGAATGAGCAGTTCTTC
TRBD1	16	TRBV7-8	TRBJ1-4	.	CASSLRTGGANEKLFF	TGTGCCAGCAGCTTACGGACAGGGGGCGCAAATGAAAAACTGTTTTTT
TRBD2	17	TRBV20-1	TRBJ2-5	few	CSARFRHGSGRQETQYF	TGCAGTGCTAGATTTCGTCATGGCAGCGGGAGGCAAGAGACCCAGTACTTC
.	13	TRBV28	TRBJ1-5	many	CASSQQGYQPQHF	TGTGCCAGCAGTCAGCAGGGGTATCAGCCCCAGCATTTT
TRBD1	15	TRBV5-1	TRBJ1-2	many	CASSLDGTGVLGYTF	TGCGCCAGCAGCTTGGACGGGACAGGGGTGCTTGGCTACACCTTC
.	12	TRBV11-2	TRBJ2-7	many	CASSLAKYEQYF	TGTGCCAGCAGCTTAGCGAAATACGAGCAGTACTTC
.	18	TRBV27	TRBJ1-4	few	CASSLYQGWGGTNEKLFF	TGTGCCAGCAGTTTATACCAGGGATGGGGAGGTACTAATGAAAAACTGTTTTTT
.	14	TRBV20-1	TRBJ2-7	many	CSAFDGSQWGEQYF	TGCAGTGCCTTCGACGGGTCACAATGGGGGGAGCAGTACTTC
TRBD2	16	TRBV6-1	TRBJ2-7	.	CASSPSDGRARNEQYF	TGTGCCAGCAGCCCGTCGGACGGGAGGGCCAGGAACGAGCAGTACTTC